Listed below are T cell receptor beta chains from one sample, sequenced in a study of beta chain features in type 1 diabetes. The method was immunoSEQ multiplex PCR; TCRdb's version includes in-frame clones alone and lacks a portion of them. Of 140,000 or so clones listed, around 9.3% are singletons. Sequencing was carried out using naive CD4+ T cells from blood. The receptors were gathered from a man aged 18 to 29 in good health. CDR3s include the opening cysteine and the closing phenylalanine or tryptophan. The D gene is left open where the match is weak. Only some rows state a clone size, as once, few, many or a class for expanded clones.

V	J	size	D	CDR3	DNA
TRBV5-1	TRBJ2-7	few	TRBD1	CASSAYTGTGGAEQYF	TGCGCCAGCAGCGCATATACCGGGACAGGGGGCGCCGAGCAGTACTTC
TRBV7-3	TRBJ2-3	few	-	CASSSRGTDTQYF	TGTGCCAGCAGCTCCCGGGGTACAGATACGCAGTATTTT
TRBV5-1	TRBJ1-4	-	TRBD1	CASSIRTGANEKLFF	TGCGCCAGCAGCATCCGGACAGGGGCTAATGAAAAACTGTTTTTT
TRBV4-2	TRBJ2-7	-	-	CASSQGVLSETYEQYF	TGTGCCAGCAGCCAAGGGGTCCTCAGCGAGACCTACGAGCAGTACTTC
TRBV5-6	TRBJ1-1	-	-	CASSLPLDGGGTEAFF	TGTGCCAGCAGCTTACCCCTCGACGGAGGCGGAACTGAAGCTTTCTTT
TRBV7-2	TRBJ2-3	-	-	CASSKDRGTDTQYF	TGTGCCAGCAGCAAGGACAGAGGCACAGATACGCAGTATTTT
TRBV7-2	TRBJ2-2	few	TRBD2	CASSPRLASNTGELFF	TGTGCCAGCAGCCCCCGACTAGCCTCGAACACCGGGGAGCTGTTTTTT
TRBV5-6	TRBJ2-5	few	-	CASSLTSGWQETQYF	TGTGCCAGCAGCTTGACGTCAGGGTGGCAAGAGACCCAGTACTTC
TRBV7-9	TRBJ2-3	few	-	CASTQVGGTGDTQYF	TGTGCCAGCACCCAGGTCGGGGGTACAGGAGATACGCAGTATTTT
TRBV14	TRBJ1-2	-	-	CASSQGSTFNYGYTF	TGTGCCAGCAGCCAAGGCTCGACTTTTAACTATGGCTACACCTTC
TRBV7-3	TRBJ2-1	many	TRBD2	CASSREGRGMDEQFF	TGTGCCAGCAGCCGGGAGGGACGGGGTATGGATGAGCAGTTCTTC
TRBV19	TRBJ1-5	-	TRBD1	CASDRVTNQPQHF	TGTGCCAGTGACAGGGTTACCAATCAGCCCCAGCATTTT
TRBV4-1	TRBJ2-1	many	TRBD2	CASSQDLASGAYNEQFF	TGCGCCAGCAGCCAAGATCTTGCTAGCGGGGCCTACAATGAGCAGTTCTTC
TRBV10-3	TRBJ2-1	few	-	CAIRAYSYNEQFF	TGTGCCATCAGGGCTTACTCCTACAATGAGCAGTTCTTC
TRBV7-9	TRBJ1-1	few	TRBD1	CASSSGQGNTEAFF	TGTGCCAGCAGCTCTGGACAGGGCAACACTGAAGCTTTCTTT
TRBV6-5	TRBJ1-3	few	TRBD1	CATRQGAGNTIYF	TGTGCCACCAGACAGGGAGCGGGAAACACCATATATTTT
TRBV5-4	TRBJ2-1	-	TRBD2	CATGERGGYNEQFF	TGTGCCACCGGGGAGCGGGGGGGCTACAATGAGCAGTTCTTC
TRBV21-1	TRBJ2-3	-	-	CASSKKTRDRALPDTQYF	TGTGCCAGCAGCAAAAAAACCCGGGACAGGGCTTTGCCAGATACGCAGTATTTT
TRBV15	TRBJ1-6	-	TRBD1	CATSRDIGRGRGSPLHF	TGTGCCACCAGCAGAGATATAGGCAGGGGGCGAGGGTCACCCCTCCACTTT
TRBV7-9	TRBJ1-5	few	TRBD1	CASSLFGTEGQPQHF	TGTGCCAGCAGCTTATTCGGGACAGAGGGTCAGCCCCAGCATTTT
TRBV6-6	TRBJ2-2	few	TRBD2	CASTYLRGTTGELFF	TGTGCCAGCACCTACTTGCGGGGGACCACCGGGGAGCTGTTTTTT
TRBV6-4	TRBJ1-2	-	TRBD1	CASSDSYGTGGRYGYTF	TGTGCCAGCAGTGACTCGTATGGGACAGGGGGTCGCTATGGCTACACCTTC
TRBV10-3	TRBJ1-4	few	-	CAISEWAPATNEKLFF	TGTGCCATCAGTGAGTGGGCACCGGCAACTAATGAAAAACTGTTTTTT
TRBV7-9	TRBJ2-7	many	-	CASSAAGLSTVF	TGTGCCAGCAGCGCCGCGGGCCTGTCTACCGTCTTC
TRBV4-3	TRBJ2-1	few	-	CASSQDSQGLYNEQFF	TGCGCCAGCAGCCAAGACTCTCAGGGGCTCTACAATGAGCAGTTCTTC
TRBV6-5	TRBJ2-7	-	TRBD1	CASSKPGGLYEQYF	TGTGCCAGCAGTAAACCAGGGGGCTTATACGAGCAGTACTTC
TRBV7-3	TRBJ2-1	-	TRBD2	CASSFGLAGYYEQFF	TGTGCCAGCAGCTTTGGGCTAGCGGGGTACTATGAGCAGTTCTTC
TRBV6-5	TRBJ2-7	-	-	CASSWRGGTYEQYF	TGTGCCAGCAGTTGGAGGGGTGGCACCTACGAGCAGTACTTC
TRBV7-6	TRBJ1-3	few	TRBD1	CASSPDRENTIYF	TGTGCCAGCAGCCCGGACAGGGAGAACACCATATATTTT
TRBV7-2	TRBJ2-1	few	TRBD1	CASSSSTGWYNEQFF	TGTGCCAGCAGCTCCTCGACAGGGTGGTACAATGAGCAGTTCTTC
TRBV18	TRBJ2-1	few	-	CASSPPGGGSYNEQFF	TGTGCCAGCTCACCACCTGGGGGAGGCTCCTACAATGAGCAGTTCTTC
TRBV4-1	TRBJ2-5	few	TRBD2	CASSHPGGAKETQYF	TGCGCCAGCAGCCATCCCGGGGGGGCCAAAGAGACCCAGTACTTC
TRBV4-1	TRBJ1-6	few	-	CASSQVGGTYNSPLHF	TGCGCCAGCAGCCAAGTGGGGGGTACCTATAATTCACCCCTCCACTTT
TRBV19	TRBJ2-2	-	TRBD2	CASSTLTSGYPGELFF	TGTGCCAGTAGTACGCTGACTAGCGGGTATCCCGGGGAGCTGTTTTTT
TRBV19	TRBJ2-7	few	TRBD2	CASSIRTSGTYEQYF	TGTGCCAGTAGTATCCGGACTAGCGGAACCTACGAGCAGTACTTC
TRBV15	TRBJ1-6	-	-	CATSRDWGPSSPLHF	TGTGCCACCAGCAGAGATTGGGGCCCCTCTTCACCCCTCCACTTT
TRBV6-5	TRBJ1-2	-	-	CASGPEGRYGYTF	TGTGCCAGCGGCCCAGAGGGTAGATATGGCTACACCTTC
TRBV6-1	TRBJ1-6	once	-	CASSEGQFNSPLHF	TGTGCCAGCAGTGAGGGGCAGTTTAATTCACCCCTCCACTTT
TRBV15	TRBJ1-2	few	-	CATSRGTVYGYTF	TGTGCCACCAGCAGAGGGACAGTTTATGGCTACACCTTC
TRBV5-1	TRBJ2-3	-	-	CASSLVAGSTDTQYF	TGCGCCAGCAGCTTGGTTGCGGGGAGCACAGATACGCAGTATTTT
TRBV30	TRBJ2-2	few	-	CAWSVNRRTGELFF	TGTGCCTGGAGTGTGAACAGGCGTACCGGGGAGCTGTTTTTT
TRBV18	TRBJ2-7	-	-	CASSLHRDSYEQYF	TGTGCCAGCTCACTACACAGGGACTCCTACGAGCAGTACTTC
TRBV7-9	TRBJ2-7	few	TRBD1	CATAGQGIHEQYF	TGTGCCACCGCGGGACAGGGGATCCACGAGCAGTACTTC
TRBV29-1	TRBJ2-5	-	TRBD2	CSVEVWTSGGGQETQYF	TGCAGCGTTGAAGTTTGGACTAGCGGGGGGGGACAAGAGACCCAGTACTTC
TRBV10-3	TRBJ2-7	few	-	CAISVGTYPYEQYF	TGTGCCATCAGTGTCGGGACTTATCCCTACGAGCAGTACTTC
TRBV30	TRBJ1-4	few	-	CAWSVGGSNEKLFF	TGTGCCTGGAGTGTGGGGGGATCTAATGAAAAACTGTTTTTT
TRBV4-3	TRBJ1-1	few	-	CASSQDLGRGTEAFF	TGCGCCAGCAGCCAAGATCTTGGCAGGGGAACTGAAGCTTTCTTT
TRBV15	TRBJ2-3	-	TRBD2	CATSRVHSRAGDTDTQYF	TGTGCCACCAGCAGAGTGCATAGTCGAGCGGGGGACACAGATACGCAGTATTTT
TRBV9	TRBJ1-5	-	TRBD1	CASSTGQGNQPQHF	TGTGCCAGCAGCACCGGACAGGGTAATCAGCCCCAGCATTTT
TRBV7-2	TRBJ2-7	few	-	CASSLQVEQYF	TGTGCCAGCAGCTTACAAGTCGAGCAGTACTTC
TRBV6-5	TRBJ2-4	-	TRBD1	CASSPTGASNIQYF	TGTGCCAGCAGTCCGACAGGGGCCTCTAACATTCAGTACTTC
TRBV28	TRBJ2-3	few	-	CASSPGDPSTDTQYF	TGTGCCAGCAGTCCAGGGGACCCTAGCACAGATACGCAGTATTTT
TRBV7-2	TRBJ2-3	few	TRBD1	CASRRTGGGNTQYF	TGTGCCAGCAGGCGGACAGGGGGCGGGAATACGCAGTATTTT
TRBV4-2	TRBJ2-1	many	-	CASSLAPNEQFF	TGTGCCAGCAGCCTAGCCCCCAATGAGCAGTTCTTC
TRBV7-2	TRBJ2-2	few	TRBD1	CASSLALTGTGNTGELFF	TGTGCCAGCAGCTTAGCCCTAACCGGGACAGGGAACACCGGGGAGCTGTTTTTT